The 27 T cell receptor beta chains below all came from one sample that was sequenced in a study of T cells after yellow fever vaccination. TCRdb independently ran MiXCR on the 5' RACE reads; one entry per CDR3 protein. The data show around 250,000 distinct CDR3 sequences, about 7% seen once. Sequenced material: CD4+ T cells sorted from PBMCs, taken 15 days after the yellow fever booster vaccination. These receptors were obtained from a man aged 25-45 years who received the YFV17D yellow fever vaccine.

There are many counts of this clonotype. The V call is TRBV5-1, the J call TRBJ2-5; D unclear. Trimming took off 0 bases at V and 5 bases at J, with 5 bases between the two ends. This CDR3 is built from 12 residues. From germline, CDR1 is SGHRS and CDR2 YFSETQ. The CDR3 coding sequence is TGCGCCAGCAGCTTGGCCATGGAGACCCAGTACTTC. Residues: CASSLAMETQYF.

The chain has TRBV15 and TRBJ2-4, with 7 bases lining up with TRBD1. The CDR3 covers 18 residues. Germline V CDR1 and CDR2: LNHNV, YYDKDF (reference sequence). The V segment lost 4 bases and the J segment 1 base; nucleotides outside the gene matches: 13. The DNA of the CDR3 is TGTGCCACCAGCACCTTAGGGGGCACAAAGCTCGCCAAAAACATTCAGTACTTC. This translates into CATSTLGGTKLAKNIQYF.

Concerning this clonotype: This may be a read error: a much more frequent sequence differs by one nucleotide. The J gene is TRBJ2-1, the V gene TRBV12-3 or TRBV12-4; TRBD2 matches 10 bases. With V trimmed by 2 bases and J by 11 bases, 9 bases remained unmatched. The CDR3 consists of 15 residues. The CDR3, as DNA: TGTGCCAGCAGTTTAACTAGCGGGAATACAATACAGCAGTTCTTC. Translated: CASSLTSGNTIQQFF.

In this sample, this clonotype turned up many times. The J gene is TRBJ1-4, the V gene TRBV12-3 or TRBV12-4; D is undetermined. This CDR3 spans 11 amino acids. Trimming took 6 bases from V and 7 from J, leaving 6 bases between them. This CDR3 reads CASSLSEKLFF. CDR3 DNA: TGTGCCAGCAGCTTAAGTGAAAAACTGTTTTTT.

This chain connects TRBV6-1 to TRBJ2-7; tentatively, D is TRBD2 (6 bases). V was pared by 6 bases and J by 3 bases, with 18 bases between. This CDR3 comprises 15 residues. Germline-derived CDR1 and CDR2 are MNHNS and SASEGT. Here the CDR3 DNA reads TGTGCCAGCAGGCGGGACTTCCGTAACCACTACGAGCAGTACTTC. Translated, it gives CASRRDFRNHYEQYF.

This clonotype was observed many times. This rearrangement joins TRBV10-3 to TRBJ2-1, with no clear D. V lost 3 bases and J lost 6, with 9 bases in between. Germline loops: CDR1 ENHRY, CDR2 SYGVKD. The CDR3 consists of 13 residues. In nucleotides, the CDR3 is TGTGCCATCAGTGAAAGAGACTTCAATGAGCAGTTCTTC. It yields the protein CAISERDFNEQFF.

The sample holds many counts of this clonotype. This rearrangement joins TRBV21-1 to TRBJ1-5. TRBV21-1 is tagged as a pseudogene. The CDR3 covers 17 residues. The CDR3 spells CASSKDCERFSNQPQHF. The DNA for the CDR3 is TGTGCCAGCAGCAAAGATTGCGAGCGTTTTAGCAATCAGCCCCAGCATTTT.

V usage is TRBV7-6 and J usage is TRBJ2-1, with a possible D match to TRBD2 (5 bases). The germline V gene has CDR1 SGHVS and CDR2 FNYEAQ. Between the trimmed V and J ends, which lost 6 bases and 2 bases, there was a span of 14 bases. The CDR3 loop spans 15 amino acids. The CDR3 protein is CASRLLPTTYNEQFF. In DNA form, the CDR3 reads TGTGCCAGCAGACTACTACCGACTACCTACAATGAGCAGTTCTTC.

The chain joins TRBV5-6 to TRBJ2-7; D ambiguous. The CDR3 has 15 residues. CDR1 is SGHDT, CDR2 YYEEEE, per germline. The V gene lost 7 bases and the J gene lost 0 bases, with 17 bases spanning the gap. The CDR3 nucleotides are TGTGCCAGCGGCCCCAGGCTCGGCGGCTCCTACGAGCAGTACTTC. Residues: CASGPRLGGSYEQYF. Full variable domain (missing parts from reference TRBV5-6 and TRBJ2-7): DAGVTQSPTHLIKTRGQQVTLRCSPKSGHDTVSWYQQALGQGPQFIFQYYEEEERQRGNFPDRFSGHQFPNYSSELNVNALLLGDSALYLCASGPRLGGSYEQYFGPGTRLTVT.

The CDR3 region is CASSTGLAGGTDTQYF. The CDR3 bases are TGTGCCAGCTCAACGGGACTAGCGGGAGGTACGGATACGCAGTATTTT. The chain carries TRBV18 and TRBJ2-3; 15 bases are a match to TRBD2. This CDR3 contains 16 residues. Germline V gene sequence: CDR1 KGHSH, CDR2 LQKENI. V gave up 5 bases and J gave up 6 bases; unmatched junction bases: 6.

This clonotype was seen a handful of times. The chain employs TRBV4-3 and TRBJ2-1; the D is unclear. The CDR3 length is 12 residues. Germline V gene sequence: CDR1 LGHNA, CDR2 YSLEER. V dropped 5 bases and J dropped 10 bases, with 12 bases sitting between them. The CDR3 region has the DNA TGCGCCAGCAGCAAAACCTCTGGAGAGCAGTTCTTC. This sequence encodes CASSKTSGEQFF.

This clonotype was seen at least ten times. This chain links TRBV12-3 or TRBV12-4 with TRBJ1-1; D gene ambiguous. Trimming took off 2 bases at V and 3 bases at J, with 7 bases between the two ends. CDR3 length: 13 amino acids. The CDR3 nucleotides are TGTGCCAGCAGTTTAAAGGGCCACACTGAAGCTTTCTTT. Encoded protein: CASSLKGHTEAFF.

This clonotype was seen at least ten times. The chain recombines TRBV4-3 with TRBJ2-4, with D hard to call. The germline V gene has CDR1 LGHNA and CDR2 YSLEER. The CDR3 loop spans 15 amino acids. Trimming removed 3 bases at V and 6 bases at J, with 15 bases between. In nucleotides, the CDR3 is TGCGCCAGCAGCCAGGACCGGGTATCTGTAAACATTCAGTACTTC. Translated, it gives CASSQDRVSVNIQYF.

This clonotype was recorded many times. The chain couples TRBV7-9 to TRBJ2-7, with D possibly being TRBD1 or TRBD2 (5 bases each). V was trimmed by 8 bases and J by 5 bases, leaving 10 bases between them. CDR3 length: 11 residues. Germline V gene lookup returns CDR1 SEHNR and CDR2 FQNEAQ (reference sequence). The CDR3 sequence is CASGRGHEQYF. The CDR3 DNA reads TGTGCCAGCGGTCGGGGACACGAGCAGTACTTC.

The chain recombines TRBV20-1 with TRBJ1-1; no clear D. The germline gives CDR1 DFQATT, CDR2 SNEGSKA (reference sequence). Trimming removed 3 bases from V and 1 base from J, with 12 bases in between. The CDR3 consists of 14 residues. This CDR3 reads CSASVGGPNTEAFF. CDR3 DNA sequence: TGCAGTGCTAGTGTTGGAGGCCCGAACACTGAAGCTTTCTTT.

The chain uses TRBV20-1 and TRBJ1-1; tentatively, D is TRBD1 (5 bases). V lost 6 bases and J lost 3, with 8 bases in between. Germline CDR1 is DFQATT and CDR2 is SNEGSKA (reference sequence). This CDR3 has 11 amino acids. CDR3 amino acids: CSALGDTEAFF. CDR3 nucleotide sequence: TGCAGTGCCCTGGGGGACACTGAAGCTTTCTTT.

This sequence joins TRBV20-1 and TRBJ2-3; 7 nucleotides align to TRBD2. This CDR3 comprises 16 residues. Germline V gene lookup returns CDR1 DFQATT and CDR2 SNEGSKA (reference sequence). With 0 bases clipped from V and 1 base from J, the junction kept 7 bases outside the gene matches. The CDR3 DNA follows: TGCAGTGCTAGAGATCCCGGACTAGGCGGCACAGATACGCAGTATTTT. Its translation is CSARDPGLGGTDTQYF.

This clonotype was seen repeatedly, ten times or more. The CDR3 DNA follows: TGCAGTGCTGAAACTAGCGGGCTGGCCTACGAGCAGTACTTC. It specifies CSAETSGLAYEQYF. This rearrangement joins TRBV20-1 to TRBJ2-7, with 9 bases aligning to TRBD2. V gave up 5 bases and J gave up 2 bases; unmatched junction bases: 7. The germline CDR1 and CDR2 sequences are DFQATT and SNEGSKA (reference sequence). This CDR3 comprises 14 residues.

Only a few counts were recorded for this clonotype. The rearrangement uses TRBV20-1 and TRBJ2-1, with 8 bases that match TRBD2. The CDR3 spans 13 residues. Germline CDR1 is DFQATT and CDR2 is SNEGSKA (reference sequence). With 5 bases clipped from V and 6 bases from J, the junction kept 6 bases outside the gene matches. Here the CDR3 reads CSAEDGRGNEQFF. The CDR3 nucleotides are TGCAGTGCTGAGGACGGGAGGGGCAATGAGCAGTTCTTC.

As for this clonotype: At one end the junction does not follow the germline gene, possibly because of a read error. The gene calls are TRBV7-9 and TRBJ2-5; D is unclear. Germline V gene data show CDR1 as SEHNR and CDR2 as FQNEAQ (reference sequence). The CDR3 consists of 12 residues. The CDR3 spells CASLGRQGTQYF. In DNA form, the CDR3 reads TGTGCGAGCCTAGGGCGCCAAGGGACCCAGTACTTC.

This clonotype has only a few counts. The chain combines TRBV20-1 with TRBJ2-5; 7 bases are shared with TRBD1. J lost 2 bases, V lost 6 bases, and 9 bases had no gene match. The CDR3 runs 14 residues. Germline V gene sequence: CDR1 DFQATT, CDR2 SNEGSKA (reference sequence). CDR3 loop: CSAATRGQQETQYF. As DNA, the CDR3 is TGCAGTGCAGCCACAAGGGGGCAGCAAGAGACCCAGTACTTC.

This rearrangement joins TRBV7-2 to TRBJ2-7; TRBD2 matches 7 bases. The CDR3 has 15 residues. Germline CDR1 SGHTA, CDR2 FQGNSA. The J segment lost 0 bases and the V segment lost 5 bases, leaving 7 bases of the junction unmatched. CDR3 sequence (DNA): TGTGCCAGCAGCCCTGAGGCTAGCGGCTCCTACGAGCAGTACTTC. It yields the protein CASSPEASGSYEQYF.

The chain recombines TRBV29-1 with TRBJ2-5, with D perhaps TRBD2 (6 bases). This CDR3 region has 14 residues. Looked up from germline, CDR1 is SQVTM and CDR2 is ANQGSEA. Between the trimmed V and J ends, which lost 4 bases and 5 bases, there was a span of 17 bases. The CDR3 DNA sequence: TGCAGCGTTGCGGGGGTTGGCCCGTCGGAGACCCAGTACTTC. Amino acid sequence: CSVAGVGPSETQYF. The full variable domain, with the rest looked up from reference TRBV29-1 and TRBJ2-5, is SAVISQKPSRDICQRGTSLTIQCQVDSQVTMMFWYRQQPGQSLTLIATANQGSEATYESGFVIDKFPISRPNLTFSTLTVSNMSPEDSSIYLCSVAGVGPSETQYFGPGTRLLVL.

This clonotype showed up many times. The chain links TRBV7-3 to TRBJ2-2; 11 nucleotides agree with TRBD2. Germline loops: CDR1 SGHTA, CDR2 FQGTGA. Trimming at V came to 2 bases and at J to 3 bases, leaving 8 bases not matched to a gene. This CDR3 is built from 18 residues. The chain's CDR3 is CASSLQPSGRSYTGELFF. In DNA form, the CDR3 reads TGTGCCAGCAGCTTACAACCTAGCGGGAGGTCGTACACCGGGGAGCTGTTTTTT.

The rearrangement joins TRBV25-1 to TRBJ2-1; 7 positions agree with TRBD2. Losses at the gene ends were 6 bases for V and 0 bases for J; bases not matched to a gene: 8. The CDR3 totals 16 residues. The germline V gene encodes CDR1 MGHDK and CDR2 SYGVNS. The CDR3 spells CASRNPGGSSYNEQFF. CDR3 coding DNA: TGTGCCAGCAGGAATCCCGGCGGGAGCTCCTACAATGAGCAGTTCTTC.

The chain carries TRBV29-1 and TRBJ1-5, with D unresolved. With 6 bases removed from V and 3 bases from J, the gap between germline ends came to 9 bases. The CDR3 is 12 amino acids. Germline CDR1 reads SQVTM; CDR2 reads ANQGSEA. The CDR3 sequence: CSVASLNQPQHF. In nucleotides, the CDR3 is TGCAGCGTAGCAAGTCTCAATCAGCCCCAGCATTTT. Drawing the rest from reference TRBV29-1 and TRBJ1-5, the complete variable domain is SAVISQKPSRDICQRGTSLTIQCQVDSQVTMMFWYRQQPGQSLTLIATANQGSEATYESGFVIDKFPISRPNLTFSTLTVSNMSPEDSSIYLCSVASLNQPQHFGDGTRLSIL.

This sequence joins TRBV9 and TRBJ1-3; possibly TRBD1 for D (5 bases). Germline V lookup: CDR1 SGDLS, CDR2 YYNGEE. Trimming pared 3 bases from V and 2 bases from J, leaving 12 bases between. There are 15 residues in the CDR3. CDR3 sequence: CASSAPGGAGNTIYF. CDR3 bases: TGTGCCAGCAGCGCTCCTGGGGGGGCTGGAAACACCATATATTTT.